This record concerns one T cell receptor (beta chain) sequence. The record originates from a study of blood T cell repertoires in COVID-19. Study-level background: Donors in the United States, Italy and Spain gave samples during acute or convalescent COVID-19.

Repertoires were generated with immunoSEQ multiplex PCR, while TCRdb's copy carries only in-frame clones and drops some. The sample yields more than 350,000 clones, 80% to 90% seen once. The V and J ends lost 1 base and 0 bases, in that order; junction bases with no gene match: 10. The germline gives CDR1 WSHSY, CDR2 SAAADI. This CDR3 has 18 residues. This sequence originates from a woman in her 30s with COVID-19, enrolled during active disease. The chain carries TRBV10-2 and TRBJ2-3; TRBD2 matches 7 bases. Sequencing was carried out using peripheral blood. The CDR3 coding sequence is TGCGCCAGCAGTGAGTGGCTAGCGGTTCCTCTGAGCACAGATACGCAGTATTTT. It is translated as CASSEWLAVPLSTDTQYF.